These 23 T cell receptor beta chains were sequenced from one sample in a study of blood T cell repertoires in COVID-19. The table came from immunoSEQ multiplex PCR; TCRdb's copy has only in-frame clones and leaves some out. The table includes around 150,000 clones, approximately 91% detected once. Source material: peripheral blood. The receptors come from a man aged 18 to 35 with acute or convalescent COVID-19.

This sequence joins TRBV5-5 and TRBJ1-2; possibly TRBD1 for D (6 bases). This CDR3 comprises 12 residues. V was trimmed by 4 bases and J by 8 bases, leaving 12 bases between them. Germline V gene data show CDR1 as SGHKS and CDR2 as YYEKEE (reference sequence). The CDR3 DNA reads as TGTGCCAGCAGCCCTCGGACAGACGGCTACACCTTC. Its protein product is CASSPRTDGYTF. Together with reference TRBV5-5 and TRBJ1-2, the CDR3 gives the full variable domain: DAGVTQSPTHLIKTRGQQVTLRCSPISGHKSVSWYQQVLGQGPQFIFQYYEKEERGRGNFPDRFSARQFPNYSSELNVNALLLGDSALYLCASSPRTDGYTFGSGTRLTVV.

This CDR3 reads CASSPWRTGGTYEQYF. In nucleotides, the CDR3 is TGTGCCAGCAGTCCATGGAGGACAGGGGGGACCTACGAGCAGTACTTC. This chain connects TRBV28 to TRBJ2-7; 10 positions agree with TRBD1. V shed 5 bases and J 2 bases; nucleotides not matched to a gene: 9. Germline CDR1 and CDR2: MDHEN and SYDVKM. This CDR3 region has 16 residues. The whole variable domain, filled in from reference TRBV28 and TRBJ2-7, reads DVKVTQSSRYLVKRTGEKVFLECVQDMDHENMFWYRQDPGLGLRLIYFSYDVKMKEKGDIPEGYSVSREKKERFSLILESASTNQTSMYLCASSPWRTGGTYEQYFGPGTRLTVT.

The V gene is TRBV9, the J gene TRBJ2-2, with D tentatively TRBD2 (7 bases). CDR3 length equals 17 residues. Trimming removed 4 bases at V and 3 bases at J, with 19 bases between. The germline V gene has CDR1 SGDLS and CDR2 YYNGEE. The DNA for the CDR3 is TGTGCCAGCAGCCCCGGGGGAGGGGGGCCTCACACCGGGGAGCTGTTTTTT. Translating gives CASSPGGGGPHTGELFF.

CDR3 in amino acids: CATSDGTGRYSTDTQYF. The CDR3 DNA is TGTGCCACCAGTGATGGGACAGGGAGGTATAGCACAGATACGCAGTATTTT. The chain combines TRBV24-1 with TRBJ2-3; 9 bases are a match to TRBD1. The CDR3 loop spans 17 amino acids. V gave up 3 bases and J gave up 0 bases; unmatched junction bases: 6. Germline V gene sequence: CDR1 KGHDR, CDR2 SFDVKD.

This chain joins TRBV9 and TRBJ1-3, with no clear D. The length of the CDR3 is 14 residues. Trimming cost V 0 bases and J 3 bases, with 7 bases left between them. CDR1 is SGDLS and CDR2 is YYNGEE in the germline V gene. In DNA form, the CDR3 reads TGTGCCAGCAGCGTAGGGGGAGGTGGAAACACCATATATTTT. Translation gives CASSVGGGGNTIYF.

This clone was seen just once. The genes are TRBV18 and TRBJ1-1; 11 bases agree with TRBD1. This CDR3 comprises 14 residues. J gave up 7 bases and V 2 bases, and 3 bases lay outside the gene matches. Germline CDR1 KGHSH, CDR2 LQKENI. In DNA, the CDR3 is TGTGCCAGCTCACCAGGACAGGGGGCGGTTGAAGCTTTCTTT. Translated: CASSPGQGAVEAFF.

The V gene is TRBV11-2, the J gene TRBJ2-2, with 7 bases identical to TRBD1. Germline V CDR1 and CDR2: SGHAT, FQNNGV. The ends lost 6 bases at V and 5 bases at J; junction bases unmatched: 9. The length of the CDR3 is 15 residues. CDR3 in DNA: TGTGCCAGCAGTTTACAGGGACAGTGGACCGGGGAGCTGTTTTTT. It translates to CASSLQGQWTGELFF.

Of note for this clone: The same CDR3 is also encoded by other DNA sequences in this sample. The chain uses TRBV9 and TRBJ1-5; D is perhaps TRBD1 (6 bases). Germline assignment: CDR1 SGDLS and CDR2 YYNGEE. The CDR3 spans 15 residues. Between the trimmed V and J ends, which lost 2 bases and 2 bases, there was a span of 11 bases. The DNA for the CDR3 is TGTGCCAGCAGCGTCGGGGGGGGCGGCAATCAGCCCCAGCATTTT. As protein: CASSVGGGGNQPQHF. The full variable domain, its missing parts supplied by reference TRBV9 and TRBJ1-5, is DSGVTQTPKHLITATGQRVTLRCSPRSGDLSVYWYQQSLDQGLQFLIQYYNGEERAKGNILERFSAQQFPDLHSELNLSSLELGDSALYFCASSVGGGGNQPQHFGDGTRLSIL.

The chain joins TRBV28 to TRBJ1-1; D call uncertain. The CDR3 totals 14 residues. Germline V gene data show CDR1 as MDHEN and CDR2 as SYDVKM. V was clipped by 6 bases and J by 3 bases, with 14 bases between them. The CDR3 bases are TGTGCCAGCAGCACCCGCGGAAGCGACACTGAAGCTTTCTTT. Its protein product is CASSTRGSDTEAFF.

The rearrangement links TRBV2 to TRBJ1-2; 10 nucleotides match TRBD1. V was pared by 0 bases and J by 2 bases, with 9 bases of the junction left unmatched. The CDR3 length is 18 residues. The germline CDR1 and CDR2 sequences are SNHLY and FYNNEI. This CDR3 reads CASSEAAGTGASNYGYTF. The CDR3 DNA reads as TGTGCCAGCAGTGAAGCCGCCGGGACAGGGGCTTCCAACTATGGCTACACCTTC.

The chain joins TRBV13 to TRBJ2-7, with 10 bases identical to TRBD1. The trim removed 5 bases at V and 5 bases at J, leaving 12 bases unmatched. Germline V gene lookup returns CDR1 PRHDT and CDR2 FYEKMQ (reference sequence). This CDR3 is built from 16 residues. The CDR3 DNA follows: TGTGCCAGCAGCCACCGACTTCCGGGACAGGGGCACGAGCAGTACTTC. This encodes CASSHRLPGQGHEQYF. Filled out from reference TRBV13 and TRBJ2-7, the complete variable domain reads AAGVIQSPRHLIKEKRETATLKCYPIPRHDTVYWYQQGPGQDPQFLISFYEKMQSDKGSIPDRFSAQQFSDYHSELNMSSLELGDSALYFCASSHRLPGQGHEQYFGPGTRLTVT.

The count of this clone is one. V usage is TRBV30 and J usage is TRBJ2-1, with D maybe TRBD2 (7 bases). Germline V gene lookup returns CDR1 GTSNPN and CDR2 SVGIG (reference sequence). Trimming took off 7 bases at V and 3 bases at J, with 22 bases between the two ends. This CDR3 region has 16 residues. CDR3 coding DNA: TGTGCCTACTTCCCGTCAGGGGAGGGCAACTACAATGAGCAGTTCTTC. This gives the protein CAYFPSGEGNYNEQFF.

This chain uses TRBV6-5 with TRBJ1-5, with 12 bases identical to TRBD1. V was pared by 6 bases and J by 6 bases, with 6 bases of the junction left unmatched. The CDR3 is 15 residues long. CDR1 MNHEY and CDR2 SVGAGI come from the germline V gene. DNA of the CDR3: TGTGCCAGCAGGGGGACAGGGGGCGCGGGTCAGCCCCAGCATTTT. Protein product: CASRGTGGAGQPQHF.

V and J are TRBV19 and TRBJ1-5, with 11 bases lining up with TRBD1. The CDR3 contains 17 residues. Looked up from germline, CDR1 is LNHDA and CDR2 is SQIVND (reference sequence). Trimming cost V 4 bases and J 5 bases; bases outside gene matches: 10. CDR3 DNA: TGTGCCAGTAGTACATCCTGGACAGGGGGCGTCTATCAGCCCCAGCATTTT. It yields the protein CASSTSWTGGVYQPQHF.

J is TRBJ2-7 and V is TRBV5-1, with TRBD2 matching 8 bases. V was pared by 4 bases and J by 6 bases, with 12 bases of the junction left unmatched. Germline V gene sequence: CDR1 SGHRS, CDR2 YFSETQ. This CDR3 is 15 amino acids long. The CDR3 region is CASSRFEAGEGEQYF. Written as DNA, the CDR3 is TGCGCCAGCAGCCGTTTTGAAGCGGGAGAAGGCGAGCAGTACTTC.

The gene calls are TRBV7-9 and TRBJ2-4; TRBD2 might be the D (6 bases). Germline CDR1 and CDR2: SEHNR and FQNEAQ (reference sequence). Trimming took 5 bases from V and 1 from J, leaving 15 bases between them. The CDR3 runs to 16 residues. CDR3 region: CASSHGSGGAKNIQYF. The DNA of the CDR3 is TGTGCCAGCAGCCACGGATCTGGAGGGGCCAAAAACATTCAGTACTTC.

The chain recombines TRBV4-2 with TRBJ1-1; D is unclear. Germline CDR1 and CDR2: LGHNA and YNFKEQ. This CDR3 has 15 residues. V was clipped by 1 base and J by 2 bases, with 11 bases between them. The CDR3 spells CASSQGEAENTEAFF. The CDR3, as DNA: TGTGCCAGCAGCCAAGGGGAGGCCGAAAACACTGAAGCTTTCTTT.

The chain links TRBV11-3 to TRBJ2-7, with 7 positions matching TRBD1. Germline V gives CDR1 SGHNT, CDR2 YENEEA. Trimming at V came to 5 bases and at J to 2 bases, leaving 6 bases not matched to a gene. The CDR3 sequence is 14 residues long. In DNA, the CDR3 is TGTGCCAGCAGCAAGGGGGCGCTTCCCTACGAGCAGTACTTC. Protein product: CASSKGALPYEQYF.

V is TRBV7-8 and J is TRBJ1-6; D is perhaps TRBD1 (6 bases). The germline V and J ends were trimmed by 1 base and 6 bases, with 13 bases remaining between them. The germline V gene has CDR1 SGHVS and CDR2 FQNEAQ. The CDR3 totals 16 residues. This CDR3 reads CASSLGARGTNSPLHF. The CDR3 nucleotides are TGTGCCAGCAGCTTAGGGGCCAGGGGAACTAATTCACCCCTCCACTTT.

Worth noting for this clone: The junction differs from germline at one of its ends, possibly a read error. CDR3 DNA sequence: TGTGCCAGCAGCTTCCCGGGGACAGAGGCTATTTTT. Protein: CASSFPGTEAIF. V usage is TRBV7-9 and J usage is TRBJ1-4, with 7 bases matching TRBD1. Germline-derived CDR1 and CDR2 are SEHNR and FQNEAQ (reference sequence). The CDR3 is 12 amino acids.

The chain employs TRBV12-3 or TRBV12-4 and TRBJ2-1; weak D call: TRBD1 (6 bases). The CDR3 runs 12 residues. Trimming left V 6 bases short and J 10 bases short, with 13 bases between. CDR3 sequence reads: CASSRQVEEQFF. The CDR3 DNA reads TGTGCCAGCAGCCGACAGGTGGAAGAGCAGTTCTTC.

This clone was observed a few times. This chain connects TRBV6-5 to TRBJ1-2; 10 bases map to TRBD1. The CDR3 has 14 residues. CDR1 MNHEY and CDR2 SVGAGI come from the germline V gene. With 6 bases clipped from V and 8 bases from J, the junction kept 9 bases outside the gene matches. CDR3 nucleotide sequence: TGTGCCAGCAGGGAGACCGGGACAGGGGACGGCTACACCTTC. This encodes CASRETGTGDGYTF.

The CDR3 sequence: CASSKQGAGEQFF. DNA of the CDR3: TGTGCCAGCAGTAAACAGGGGGCAGGAGAGCAGTTCTTC. The V gene is TRBV6-5, the J gene TRBJ2-1, with 9 bases identical to TRBD1. The CDR3 has 13 residues. Per germline, CDR1 MNHEY and CDR2 SVGAGI. V lost 5 bases, J lost 10 bases, and 6 bases stayed unmatched.